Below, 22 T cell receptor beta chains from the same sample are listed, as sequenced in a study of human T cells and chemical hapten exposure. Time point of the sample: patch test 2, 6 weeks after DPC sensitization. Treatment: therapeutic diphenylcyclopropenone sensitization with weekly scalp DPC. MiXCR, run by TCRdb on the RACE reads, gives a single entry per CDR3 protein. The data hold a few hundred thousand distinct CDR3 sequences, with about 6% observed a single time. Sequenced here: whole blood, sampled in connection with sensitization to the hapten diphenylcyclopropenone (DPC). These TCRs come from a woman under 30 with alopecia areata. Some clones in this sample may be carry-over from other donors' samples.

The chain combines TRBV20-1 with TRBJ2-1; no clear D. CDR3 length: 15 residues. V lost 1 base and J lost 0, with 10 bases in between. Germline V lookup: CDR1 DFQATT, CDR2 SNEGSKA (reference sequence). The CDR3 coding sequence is TGCAGTGCTAGAGGCGACCTCTCCTCCTACAATGAGCAGTTCTTC. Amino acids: CSARGDLSSYNEQFF.

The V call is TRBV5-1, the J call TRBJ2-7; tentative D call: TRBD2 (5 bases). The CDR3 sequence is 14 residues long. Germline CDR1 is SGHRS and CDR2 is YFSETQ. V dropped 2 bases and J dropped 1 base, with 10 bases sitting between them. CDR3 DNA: TGCGCCAGCAGCTTCGGACGGGATTCCTACGAGCAGTACTTC. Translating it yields CASSFGRDSYEQYF.

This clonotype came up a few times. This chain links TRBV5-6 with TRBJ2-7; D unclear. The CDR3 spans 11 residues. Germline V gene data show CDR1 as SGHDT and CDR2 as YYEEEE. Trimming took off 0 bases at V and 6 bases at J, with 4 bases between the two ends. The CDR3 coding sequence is TGTGCCAGCAGCTTGGTACGCGAGCAGTACTTC. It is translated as CASSLVREQYF.

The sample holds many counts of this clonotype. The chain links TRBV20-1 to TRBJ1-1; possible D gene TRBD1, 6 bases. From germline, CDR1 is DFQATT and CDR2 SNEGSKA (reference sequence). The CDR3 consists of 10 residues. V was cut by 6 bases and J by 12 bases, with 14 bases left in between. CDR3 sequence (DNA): TGCAGTGCCGATTGGGGGGCCCCTTTCTTT. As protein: CSADWGAPFF.

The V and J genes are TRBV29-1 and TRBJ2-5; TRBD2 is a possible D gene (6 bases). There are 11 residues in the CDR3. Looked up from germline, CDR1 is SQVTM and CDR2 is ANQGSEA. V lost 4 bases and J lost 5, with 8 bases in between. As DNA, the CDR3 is TGCAGCGTTGTGGAGGGGGAGACCCAGTACTTC. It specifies CSVVEGETQYF.

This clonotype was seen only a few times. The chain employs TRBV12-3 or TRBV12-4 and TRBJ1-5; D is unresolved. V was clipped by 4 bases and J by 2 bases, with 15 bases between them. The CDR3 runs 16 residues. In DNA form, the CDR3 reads TGTGCCAGCAGTTCGGGCGTCGGGTCTGGCAATCAGCCCCAGCATTTT. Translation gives CASSSGVGSGNQPQHF.

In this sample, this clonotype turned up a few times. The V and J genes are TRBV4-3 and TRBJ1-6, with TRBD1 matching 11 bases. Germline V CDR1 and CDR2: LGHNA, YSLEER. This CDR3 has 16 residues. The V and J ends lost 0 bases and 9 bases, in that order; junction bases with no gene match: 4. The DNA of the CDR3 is TGCGCCAGCAGCCAAGAAACCGGGACAGGGGGTTCACCCCTCCACTTT. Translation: CASSQETGTGGSPLHF.

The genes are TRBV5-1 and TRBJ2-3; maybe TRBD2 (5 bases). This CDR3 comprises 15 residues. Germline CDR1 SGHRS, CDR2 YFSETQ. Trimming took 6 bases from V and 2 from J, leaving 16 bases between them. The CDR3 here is CASTLGGPFTDTQYF. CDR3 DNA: TGCGCCAGCACCCTGGGCGGGCCTTTCACAGATACGCAGTATTTT.

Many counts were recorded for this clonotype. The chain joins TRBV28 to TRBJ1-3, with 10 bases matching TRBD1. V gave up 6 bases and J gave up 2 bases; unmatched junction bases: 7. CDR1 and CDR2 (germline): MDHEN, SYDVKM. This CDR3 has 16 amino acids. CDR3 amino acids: CASRSGQGVTGNTIYF. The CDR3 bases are TGTGCCAGCAGATCAGGACAGGGGGTAACTGGAAACACCATATATTTT. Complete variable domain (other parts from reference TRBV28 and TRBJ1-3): DVKVTQSSRYLVKRTGEKVFLECVQDMDHENMFWYRQDPGLGLRLIYFSYDVKMKEKGDIPEGYSVSREKKERFSLILESASTNQTSMYLCASRSGQGVTGNTIYFGEGSWLTVV.

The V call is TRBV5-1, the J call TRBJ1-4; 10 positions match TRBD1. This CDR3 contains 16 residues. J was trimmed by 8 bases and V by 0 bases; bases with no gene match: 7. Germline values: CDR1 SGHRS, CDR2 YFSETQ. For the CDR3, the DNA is TGCGCCAGCAGCTTGGGGGACAGGGGCAGCGAGGAAAAACTGTTTTTT. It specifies CASSLGDRGSEEKLFF.

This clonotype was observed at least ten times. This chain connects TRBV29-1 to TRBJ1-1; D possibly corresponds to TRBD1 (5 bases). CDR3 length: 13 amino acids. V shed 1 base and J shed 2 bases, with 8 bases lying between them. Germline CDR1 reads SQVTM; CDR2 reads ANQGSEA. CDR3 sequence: CSVEGTSNTEAFF. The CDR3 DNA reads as TGCAGCGTTGAAGGGACAAGTAACACTGAAGCTTTCTTT.

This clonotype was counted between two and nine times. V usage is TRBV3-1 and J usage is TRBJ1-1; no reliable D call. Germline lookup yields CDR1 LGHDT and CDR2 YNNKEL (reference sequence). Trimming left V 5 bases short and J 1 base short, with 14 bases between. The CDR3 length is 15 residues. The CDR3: CASSASPSGNTEAFF. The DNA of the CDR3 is TGTGCCAGCAGCGCGTCGCCCTCAGGGAACACTGAAGCTTTCTTT.

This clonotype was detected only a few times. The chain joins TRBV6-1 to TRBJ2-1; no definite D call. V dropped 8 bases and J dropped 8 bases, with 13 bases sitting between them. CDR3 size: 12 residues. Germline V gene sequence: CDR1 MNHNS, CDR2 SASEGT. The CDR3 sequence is CASHPGWDEQFF. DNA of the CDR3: TGTGCCAGCCACCCTGGATGGGATGAGCAGTTCTTC.

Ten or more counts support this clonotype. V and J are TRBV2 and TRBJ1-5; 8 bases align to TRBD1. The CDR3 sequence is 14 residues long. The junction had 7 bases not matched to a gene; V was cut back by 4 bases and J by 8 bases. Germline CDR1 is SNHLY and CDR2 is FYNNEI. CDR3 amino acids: CASSVQGAGEPQHF. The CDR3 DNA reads TGTGCCAGCAGTGTGCAGGGGGCAGGGGAGCCCCAGCATTTT.

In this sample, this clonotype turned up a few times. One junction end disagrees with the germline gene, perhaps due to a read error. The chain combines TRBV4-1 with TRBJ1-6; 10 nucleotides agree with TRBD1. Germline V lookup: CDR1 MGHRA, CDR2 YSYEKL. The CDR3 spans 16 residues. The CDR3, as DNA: TGCGCCAGCAGCCAATCGGCCGGGACAGGGGATTCCCCCCTCCACTTT. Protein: CASSQSAGTGDSPLHF.

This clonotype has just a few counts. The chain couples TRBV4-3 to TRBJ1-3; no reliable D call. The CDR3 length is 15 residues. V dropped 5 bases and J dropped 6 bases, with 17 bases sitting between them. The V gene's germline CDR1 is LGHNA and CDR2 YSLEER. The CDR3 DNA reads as TGCGCCAGCAGCTCAGGCAGACGGACTGAAAACACCATATATTTT. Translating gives CASSSGRRTENTIYF.

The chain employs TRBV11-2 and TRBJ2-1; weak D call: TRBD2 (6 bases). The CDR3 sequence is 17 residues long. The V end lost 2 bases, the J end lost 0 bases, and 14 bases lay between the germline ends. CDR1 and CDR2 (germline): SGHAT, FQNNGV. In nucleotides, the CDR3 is TGTGCCAGCAGCTTAAGAGGTAGCGGCATCTCCTACAATGAGCAGTTCTTC. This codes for CASSLRGSGISYNEQFF.

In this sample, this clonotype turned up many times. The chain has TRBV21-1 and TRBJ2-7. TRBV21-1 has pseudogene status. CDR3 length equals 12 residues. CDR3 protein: CASSKAGYEQYF. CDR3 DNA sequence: TGTGCCAGCAGCAAAGCGGGCTACGAGCAGTACTTC.

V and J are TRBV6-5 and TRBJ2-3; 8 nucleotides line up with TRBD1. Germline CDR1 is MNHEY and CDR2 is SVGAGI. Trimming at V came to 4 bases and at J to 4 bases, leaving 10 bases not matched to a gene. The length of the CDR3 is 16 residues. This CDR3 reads CASSSGQGVIADTQYF. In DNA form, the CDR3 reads TGTGCCAGCAGTTCCGGACAGGGAGTTATCGCAGATACGCAGTATTTT.

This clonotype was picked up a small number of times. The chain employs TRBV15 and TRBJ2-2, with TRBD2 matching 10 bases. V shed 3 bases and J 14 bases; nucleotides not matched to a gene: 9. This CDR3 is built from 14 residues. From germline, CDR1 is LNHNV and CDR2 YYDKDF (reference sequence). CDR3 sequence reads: CATSRGLAGAHLFF. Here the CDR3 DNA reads TGTGCCACCAGCAGGGGTCTAGCGGGGGCCCATCTGTTTTTT. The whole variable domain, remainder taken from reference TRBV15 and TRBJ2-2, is DAMVIQNPRYQVTQFGKPVTLSCSQTLNHNVMYWYQQKSSQAPKLLFHYYDKDFNNEADTPDNFQSRRPNTSFCFLDIRSPGLGDTAMYLCATSRGLAGAHLFFGEGSRLTVL.

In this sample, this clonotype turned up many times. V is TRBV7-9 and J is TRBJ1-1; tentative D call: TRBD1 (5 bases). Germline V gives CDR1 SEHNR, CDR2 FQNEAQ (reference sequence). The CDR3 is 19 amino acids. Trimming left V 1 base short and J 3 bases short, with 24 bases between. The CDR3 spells CASSLGGAWGLWVDTEAFF. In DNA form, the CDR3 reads TGTGCCAGCAGCTTAGGAGGGGCATGGGGACTCTGGGTAGACACTGAAGCTTTCTTT.

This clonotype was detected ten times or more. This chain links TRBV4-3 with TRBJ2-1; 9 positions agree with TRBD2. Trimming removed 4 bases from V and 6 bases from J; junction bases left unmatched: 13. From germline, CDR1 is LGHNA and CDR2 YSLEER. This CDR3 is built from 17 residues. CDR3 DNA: TGCGCCAGCAGCCCCCGGGGCGGCGGGGGGGCCAGCAATGAGCAGTTCTTC. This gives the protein CASSPRGGGGASNEQFF.